Listed below are T cell receptor beta chains from one sample, sequenced in a study of blood T cell repertoires in COVID-19. Clones were read by immunoSEQ multiplex PCR, and TCRdb kept only the in-frame ones, dropping some. The table shows a few hundred thousand clones, with 75% to 90% occurring only once. The sequenced sample was PBMCs or T cells enriched from blood (not recorded which). The source of these receptors is a man under 40 who had recovered from COVID-19. Both conserved end residues are part of each CDR3. A D gene is named only where the DNA matches it firmly. For some rows the clone size is stated as once, few or many, or as a class when expanded; others skip it.

d_gene: TRBD2; j_gene: TRBJ2-5; abundance: .; v_gene: TRBV7-2; CDR3nt: TGTGCCAGCACCCCCTCCCCACTAGCGGGGGCCAGTTGTTACTTC; CDR3aa: CASTPSPLAGASCYF
d_gene: TRBD1; j_gene: TRBJ1-4; abundance: .; v_gene: TRBV27; CDR3nt: TGTGCCAGCAGTAAAGCAGGGGGCGTGGGGACTAATGAAAAACTGTTTTTT; CDR3aa: CASSKAGGVGTNEKLFF
d_gene: TRBD1; j_gene: TRBJ1-2; abundance: once; v_gene: TRBV7-9; CDR3nt: TGTGCCAGCAGCTTCGGGACAGGGGTTGGCTACACCTTC; CDR3aa: CASSFGTGVGYTF
d_gene: TRBD1; j_gene: TRBJ1-2; abundance: .; v_gene: TRBV4-3; CDR3nt: TGCGCCAGCAGCCGTGGACCCAGACAGGGTAACGACTATGGCTACACCTTC; CDR3aa: CASSRGPRQGNDYGYTF
d_gene: .; j_gene: TRBJ2-7; abundance: .; v_gene: TRBV19; CDR3nt: TGTGCCAGTAGTATACAGGGCGAGCAGTACTTC; CDR3aa: CASSIQGEQYF
d_gene: .; j_gene: TRBJ1-5; abundance: once; v_gene: TRBV19; CDR3nt: TGTGCCAGTAGTAGCCGGGGGGGTTTGCCCCAGCATTTT; CDR3aa: CASSSRGGLPQHF
d_gene: .; j_gene: TRBJ1-6; abundance: .; v_gene: TRBV5-1; CDR3nt: TGCGCCAGCAGCCTGACAGGTCCGGAATCACCCCTCCACTTT; CDR3aa: CASSLTGPESPLHF
d_gene: TRBD1; j_gene: TRBJ1-2; abundance: .; v_gene: TRBV7-8; CDR3nt: TGTGCCAGCAGCTTAAGGGACAGGGGTGCTAACTATGGCTACACCTTC; CDR3aa: CASSLRDRGANYGYTF
d_gene: .; j_gene: TRBJ2-7; abundance: .; v_gene: TRBV11-3; CDR3nt: TGTGCCAGCAGCTTTGGCAATCGGACAGCCCTACGAGGGCAGTACTTC; CDR3aa: CASSFGNRTALRGQYF
d_gene: TRBD1; j_gene: TRBJ1-3; abundance: .; v_gene: TRBV2; CDR3nt: TGTGCCAGCAGAATCGACAGGGCCTTTTCTGGAAACACCATATATTTT; CDR3aa: CASRIDRAFSGNTIYF
d_gene: .; j_gene: TRBJ2-1; abundance: few; v_gene: TRBV5-5; CDR3nt: TGTGCCAGCAGCTTCCGAGAGGCCTACAATGAGCAGTTCTTC; CDR3aa: CASSFREAYNEQFF
d_gene: .; j_gene: TRBJ1-2; abundance: .; v_gene: TRBV15; CDR3nt: TGTGCCACCAGCAGAGTGGCCCCCGCAGGGAACTATGGCTACACCTTC; CDR3aa: CATSRVAPAGNYGYTF
d_gene: TRBD1; j_gene: TRBJ2-3; abundance: .; v_gene: TRBV2; CDR3nt: TGTGCCAGCAGCGGACAGGGGGCCGGAGATACGCAGTATTTT; CDR3aa: CASSGQGAGDTQYF
d_gene: TRBD1; j_gene: TRBJ1-4; abundance: .; v_gene: TRBV5-1; CDR3nt: TGCGCCAGCAGCATAAGGACAGGGGATGAAAAACTGTTTTTT; CDR3aa: CASSIRTGDEKLFF
d_gene: .; j_gene: TRBJ1-5; abundance: .; v_gene: TRBV23-1; CDR3nt: TGCGCCAGCAGTCAATCCCGCCAGTCTAGCAATCAGCCCCAGCATTTT; CDR3aa: CASSQSRQSSNQPQHF
d_gene: TRBD1; j_gene: TRBJ2-5; abundance: .; v_gene: TRBV5-1; CDR3nt: TGCGCCAGCAGCTCGGGACAGGGCCAAGAGACCCAGTACTTC; CDR3aa: CASSSGQGQETQYF
d_gene: .; j_gene: TRBJ1-6; abundance: .; v_gene: TRBV5-6; CDR3nt: TGTGCCAGCAGCGTTGCGAGTTCACCCCTCCACTTT; CDR3aa: CASSVASSPLHF
d_gene: TRBD1; j_gene: TRBJ1-1; abundance: .; v_gene: TRBV6-5; CDR3nt: TGTGCCAGTGACAGGGGATCCACTGAAGCTTTCTTT; CDR3aa: CASDRGSTEAFF
d_gene: TRBD1; j_gene: TRBJ1-2; abundance: once; v_gene: TRBV5-4; CDR3nt: TGTGCCAGCAGCTTGGGACAGGGCACTGGCTATGGCTACACCTTC; CDR3aa: CASSLGQGTGYGYTF
d_gene: TRBD1; j_gene: TRBJ1-1; abundance: .; v_gene: TRBV9; CDR3nt: TGTGCCAGCAGCGTAGAAGGACAGGGGGGTACAGCTTTCTTT; CDR3aa: CASSVEGQGGTAFF
d_gene: .; j_gene: TRBJ1-6; abundance: .; v_gene: TRBV5-1; CDR3nt: TGCGCCAGCAGCTTGGGTTTTGGAGGTGATTCACCCCTCCACTTT; CDR3aa: CASSLGFGGDSPLHF
d_gene: .; j_gene: TRBJ1-2; abundance: .; v_gene: TRBV19; CDR3nt: TGTGCCAGTAGTATAGAGACAGTCTATGGCTACACCTTC; CDR3aa: CASSIETVYGYTF
d_gene: TRBD1; j_gene: TRBJ1-2; abundance: .; v_gene: TRBV24-1; CDR3nt: TGTGCCACCAGTGGACATGGACAGGGGGATGGGTATGGCTACACCTTC; CDR3aa: CATSGHGQGDGYGYTF
d_gene: TRBD1; j_gene: TRBJ2-1; abundance: once; v_gene: TRBV14; CDR3nt: TGTGCCAGCAGCCGTCGACAGGGGTGGGGAAATGAGCAGTTCTTC; CDR3aa: CASSRRQGWGNEQFF
d_gene: .; j_gene: TRBJ1-2; abundance: .; v_gene: TRBV6-5; CDR3nt: TGTGCCAGCAGTTCCTCACGGACAGACTACACCTTC; CDR3aa: CASSSSRTDYTF
d_gene: .; j_gene: TRBJ1-2; abundance: .; v_gene: TRBV5-8; CDR3nt: TGTGCCAGCAGCTCCCAGCATACCAGCGGAGGCTACACCTTC; CDR3aa: CASSSQHTSGGYTF
d_gene: .; j_gene: TRBJ2-4; abundance: .; v_gene: TRBV5-8; CDR3nt: TGTGCCAGCAGCCAGGGAACAGGGGCCAAAAACATTCAGTACTTC; CDR3aa: CASSQGTGAKNIQYF
d_gene: TRBD2; j_gene: TRBJ2-1; abundance: once; v_gene: TRBV7-3; CDR3nt: TGTGCCAGCAGCCGAACTAGCGGGTACCGAGAAGATGAGCAGTTCTTC; CDR3aa: CASSRTSGYREDEQFF
d_gene: .; j_gene: TRBJ1-1; abundance: once; v_gene: TRBV6-6; CDR3nt: TGTGCCAGCAGGCTACCTATGAACACTGAAGCTTTCTTT; CDR3aa: CASRLPMNTEAFF
d_gene: .; j_gene: TRBJ2-3; abundance: .; v_gene: TRBV9; CDR3nt: TGTGCCAGCAGCGTATCGATCAGGAACACAGATACGCAGTATTTT; CDR3aa: CASSVSIRNTDTQYF
d_gene: .; j_gene: TRBJ1-5; abundance: .; v_gene: TRBV7-2; CDR3nt: TGTGCCAGCAGCTTGCGGGCCAATCAGCCCCAGCATTTT; CDR3aa: CASSLRANQPQHF
d_gene: TRBD1; j_gene: TRBJ1-4; abundance: .; v_gene: TRBV5-1; CDR3nt: TGCGCCAGCGGTCAGGGGGCGACTAATGAAAAACTGTTTTTT; CDR3aa: CASGQGATNEKLFF
d_gene: .; j_gene: TRBJ2-2; abundance: .; v_gene: TRBV2; CDR3nt: TGTGCCAGCAATCCAAGGACAGCGAACACCGGGGAGCTGTTTTTT; CDR3aa: CASNPRTANTGELFF
d_gene: TRBD2; j_gene: TRBJ2-7; abundance: .; v_gene: TRBV4-2; CDR3nt: TGTGCCAGCAGCCCCTCGGGACTAGCGGGGGCTAACCTCTACGAGCAGTACTTC; CDR3aa: CASSPSGLAGANLYEQYF
d_gene: TRBD1; j_gene: TRBJ2-7; abundance: once; v_gene: TRBV4-1; CDR3nt: TGCGCCAGCAGCCAAACGCGGACAGGGGGCTACCCTGGCGAGCAGTACTTC; CDR3aa: CASSQTRTGGYPGEQYF
d_gene: .; j_gene: TRBJ2-5; abundance: .; v_gene: TRBV5-3; CDR3nt: TGTGCCAGAAGCCCACTGGCGACCGGGTTGCAGTACTTC; CDR3aa: CARSPLATGLQYF
d_gene: .; j_gene: TRBJ2-2; abundance: .; v_gene: TRBV2; CDR3nt: TGTGCCAGCAGTGACAGGGGAGCCGGGGAGCTGTTTTTT; CDR3aa: CASSDRGAGELFF
d_gene: .; j_gene: TRBJ1-1; abundance: .; v_gene: TRBV5-4; CDR3nt: TGTGCCAGCAGACCGGGGGGAGAGAACACTGAAGCTTTCTTT; CDR3aa: CASRPGGENTEAFF
d_gene: .; j_gene: TRBJ1-2; abundance: .; v_gene: TRBV29-1; CDR3nt: TGCAGCGTTGAATCGACACCTTATGGCTACACCTTC; CDR3aa: CSVESTPYGYTF
d_gene: .; j_gene: TRBJ2-2; abundance: .; v_gene: TRBV3-1/TRBV3-2; CDR3nt: TGTGCCAGCAGCCAAGATGGCGGACAGCTAGTTAACACCGGGGAGCTGTTTTTT; CDR3aa: CASSQDGGQLVNTGELFF
d_gene: TRBD1; j_gene: TRBJ2-7; abundance: .; v_gene: TRBV5-1; CDR3nt: TGCGCCAGCAGCCCCTGGACAGGGCCATCTTACGAGCAGTACTTC; CDR3aa: CASSPWTGPSYEQYF
d_gene: .; j_gene: TRBJ1-2; abundance: .; v_gene: TRBV2; CDR3nt: TGTGCCAGCAGTCGCATGGACAGCCCCTATGGCTACACCTTC; CDR3aa: CASSRMDSPYGYTF
d_gene: TRBD1; j_gene: TRBJ1-2; abundance: .; v_gene: TRBV2; CDR3nt: TGTGCCAGCAGTGAAAGCTCCGGGACAGGGGGTTTCTATGGCTACACCTTC; CDR3aa: CASSESSGTGGFYGYTF
d_gene: .; j_gene: TRBJ1-2; abundance: .; v_gene: TRBV6-2/TRBV6-3; CDR3nt: TGTGCCAGCAGTTACGACGCGGGATCTGGCTACACCTTC; CDR3aa: CASSYDAGSGYTF
d_gene: .; j_gene: TRBJ1-5; abundance: .; v_gene: TRBV7-2; CDR3nt: TGTGCCAGCAGCTTGGGCAGTATCAATCAGCCCCAGCATTTT; CDR3aa: CASSLGSINQPQHF
d_gene: .; j_gene: TRBJ1-4; abundance: few; v_gene: TRBV5-8; CDR3nt: TGTGCCAGCAGCTTGCCGGGAAATGAAAAACTGTTTTTT; CDR3aa: CASSLPGNEKLFF